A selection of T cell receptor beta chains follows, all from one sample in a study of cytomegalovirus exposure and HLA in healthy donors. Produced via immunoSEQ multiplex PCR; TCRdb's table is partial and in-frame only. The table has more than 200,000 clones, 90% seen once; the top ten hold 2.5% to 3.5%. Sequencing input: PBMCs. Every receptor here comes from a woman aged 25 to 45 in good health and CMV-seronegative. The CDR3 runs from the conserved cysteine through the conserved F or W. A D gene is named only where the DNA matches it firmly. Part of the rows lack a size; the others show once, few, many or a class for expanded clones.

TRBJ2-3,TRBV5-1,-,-,CASSREPDTQYF,TGCGCCAGCAGCCGGGAGCCCGATACGCAGTATTTT
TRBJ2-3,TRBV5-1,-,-,CASHPRASTDTQYF,TGCGCCAGCCACCCACGAGCTAGCACAGATACGCAGTATTTT
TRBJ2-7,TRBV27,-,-,CASSLSGLAEQYF,TGTGCCAGCAGTTTATCGGGCCTGGCGGAGCAGTACTTC
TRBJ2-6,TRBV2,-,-,CASSEERVSGANVLTF,TGTGCCAGCAGTGAAGAACGGGTCTCTGGGGCCAACGTCCTGACTTTC
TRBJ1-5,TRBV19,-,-,CASSIMGSGRPQHF,TGTGCCAGTAGTATTATGGGCTCTGGACGGCCCCAGCATTTT
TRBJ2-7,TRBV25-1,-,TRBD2,CASSASGTSGRLHYEQYF,TGTGCCAGCAGTGCCTCCGGGACTAGCGGCCGCCTTCACTACGAGCAGTACTTC
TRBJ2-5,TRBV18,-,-,CASAGGAQETQYF,TGTGCCAGCGCCGGCGGGGCCCAAGAGACCCAGTACTTC
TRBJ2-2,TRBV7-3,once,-,CASSLRQAGELFF,TGTGCCAGCAGCTTAAGACAGGCAGGGGAGCTGTTTTTT
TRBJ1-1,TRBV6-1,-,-,CASSEWGGKGAFF,TGTGCCAGCAGTGAGTGGGGAGGCAAGGGGGCTTTCTTT
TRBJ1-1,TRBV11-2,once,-,CASSRTWKVNTEAFF,TGTGCCAGCAGCCGAACTTGGAAAGTGAACACTGAAGCTTTCTTT
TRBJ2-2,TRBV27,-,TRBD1,CASRGTGGKWNTGELFF,TGTGCCAGCAGGGGGACAGGGGGCAAGTGGAACACCGGGGAGCTGTTTTTT
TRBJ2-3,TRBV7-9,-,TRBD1,CASSLPRTGASTDTQYF,TGTGCCAGCAGCCTCCCTCGGACAGGGGCTAGCACAGATACGCAGTATTTT
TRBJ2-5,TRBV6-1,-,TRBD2,CASRGLVETQYF,TGTGCCAGCAGGGGACTAGTAGAGACCCAGTACTTC
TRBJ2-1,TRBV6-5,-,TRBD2,CASSYSGTSSYNEQFF,TGTGCCAGCAGTTACTCGGGGACTAGCAGTTACAATGAGCAGTTCTTC
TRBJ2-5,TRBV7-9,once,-,CASSPREYQETQYF,TGTGCCAGCAGTCCCAGGGAATACCAAGAGACCCAGTACTTC
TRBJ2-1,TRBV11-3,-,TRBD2,CASSLSWGGLGQFF,TGTGCCAGCAGCCTATCATGGGGGGGGTTAGGGCAGTTCTTC
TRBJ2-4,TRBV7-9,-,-,CASSPPRQIKNIQYF,TGTGCCAGCAGCCCCCCGAGACAGATCAAAAACATTCAGTACTTC
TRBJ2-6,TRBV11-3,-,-,CASSLQGTSGANVLTF,TGTGCCAGCAGCTTACAGGGGACCTCTGGGGCCAACGTCCTGACTTTC
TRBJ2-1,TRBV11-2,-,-,CASSLSGSSTYNEQFF,TGTGCCAGCAGCTTAAGTGGGAGCTCGACTTACAATGAGCAGTTCTTC
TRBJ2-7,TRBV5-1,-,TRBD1,CASSLQQGVYEQYF,TGCGCCAGCAGCTTACAACAGGGGGTCTACGAGCAGTACTTC
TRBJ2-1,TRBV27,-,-,CASILASYNEQFF,TGTGCCAGCATCCTAGCCTCCTACAATGAGCAGTTCTTC
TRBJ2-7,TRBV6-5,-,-,CASSYSSLPGREQYF,TGTGCCAGCAGTTACTCGAGTCTCCCGGGAAGGGAGCAGTACTTC
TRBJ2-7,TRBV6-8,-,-,CALTLPNGTSYEQYF,TGTGCCTTAACCTTACCCAATGGTACCTCCTACGAGCAGTACTTC
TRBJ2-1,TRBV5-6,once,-,CASSLRYNEQFF,TGTGCCAGCAGCTTACGTTACAATGAGCAGTTCTTC
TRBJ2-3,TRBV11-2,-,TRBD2,CASSSAPGLDTDTQYF,TGTGCCAGCAGCTCCGCGCCGGGACTAGACACAGATACGCAGTATTTT
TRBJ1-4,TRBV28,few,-,CASSKWITGTLTTNEKLFF,TGTGCCAGCAGTAAATGGATCACAGGGACCCTCACAACTAATGAAAAACTGTTTTTT
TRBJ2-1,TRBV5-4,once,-,CASSLAPSSYNEQFF,TGTGCCAGCAGCTTGGCTCCGAGCTCCTACAATGAGCAGTTCTTC
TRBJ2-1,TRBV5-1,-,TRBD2,CASSSGLATYNEQFF,TGCGCCAGCAGCTCGGGACTAGCGACCTACAATGAGCAGTTCTTC
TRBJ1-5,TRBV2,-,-,CASSRGSGSQPQHF,TGTGCCAGCAGTCGTGGATCTGGGAGCCAGCCCCAGCATTTT
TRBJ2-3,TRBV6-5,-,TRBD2,CASSSLPSGGTDTQYF,TGTGCCAGCAGTTCACTGCCCAGCGGGGGGACAGATACGCAGTATTTT
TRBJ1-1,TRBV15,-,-,CATSRGQGGTEAFF,TGTGCCACCAGCAGAGGGCAGGGTGGCACTGAAGCTTTCTTT
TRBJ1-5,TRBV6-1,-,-,CASSRVGNQPQHF,TGTGCCAGCAGCAGGGTTGGCAATCAGCCCCAGCATTTT
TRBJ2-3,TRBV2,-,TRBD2,CASFPRTSGSADTQYF,TGTGCCAGCTTCCCGCGGACTAGCGGGAGCGCAGATACGCAGTATTTT
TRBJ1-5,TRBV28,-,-,CASSLGVFQPQHF,TGTGCCAGCAGTTTGGGGGTTTTTCAGCCCCAGCATTTT
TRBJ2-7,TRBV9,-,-,CASSVGLPALGEQYF,TGTGCCAGCAGCGTAGGACTCCCTGCCTTAGGCGAGCAGTACTTC
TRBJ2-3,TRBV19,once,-,CASSAPGWADTQYF,TGTGCCAGTAGTGCCCCAGGGTGGGCAGATACGCAGTATTTT
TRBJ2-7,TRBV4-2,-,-,CASATRDSYYEQYF,TGTGCCAGCGCGACACGGGACTCCTACTACGAGCAGTACTTC
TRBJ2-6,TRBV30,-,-,CAWSSDGFSGANVLTF,TGTGCCTGGAGTTCGGACGGATTCTCTGGGGCCAACGTCCTGACTTTC
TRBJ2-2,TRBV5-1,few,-,CASSSSREHAGELFF,TGCGCCAGCAGCTCGTCTAGGGAACACGCCGGGGAGCTGTTTTTT
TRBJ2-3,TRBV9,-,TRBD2,CASSPRTSGSTDTQYF,TGTGCCAGCAGCCCCCGGACTAGCGGAAGCACAGATACGCAGTATTTT
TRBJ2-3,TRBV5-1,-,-,CASSPYGQRTDTQYF,TGCGCCAGCAGTCCGTACGGACAGAGGACAGATACGCAGTATTTT
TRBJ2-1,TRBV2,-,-,CASSEALSGRLYNEQFF,TGTGCCAGCAGTGAAGCGCTGTCGGGTAGGCTCTACAATGAGCAGTTCTTC
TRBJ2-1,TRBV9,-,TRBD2,CASSVTSGRGGSNEQFF,TGTGCCAGCAGCGTGACTAGCGGGAGAGGAGGGTCCAATGAGCAGTTCTTC
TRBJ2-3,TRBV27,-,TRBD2,CASSLSGASTDTQYF,TGTGCCAGCAGTTTGAGCGGGGCTAGCACAGATACGCAGTATTTT
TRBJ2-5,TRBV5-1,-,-,CASSSGLEGTQYF,TGCGCCAGCAGCTCGGGACTCGAGGGGACCCAGTACTTC
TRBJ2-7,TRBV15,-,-,CATSRDPGSVNEQYF,TGTGCCACCAGCAGAGATCCGGGGTCTGTGAACGAGCAGTACTTC
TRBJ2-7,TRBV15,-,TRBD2,CATSITSGYEQYF,TGTGCCACCAGCATAACTAGCGGCTACGAGCAGTACTTC
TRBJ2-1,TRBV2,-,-,CASSEARAIGEQFF,TGTGCCAGCAGTGAAGCGCGAGCTATCGGTGAGCAGTTCTTC
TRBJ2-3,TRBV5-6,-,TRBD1,CASSLVHRGLADTQYF,TGTGCCAGCAGCTTGGTACACAGGGGGCTCGCAGATACGCAGTATTTT
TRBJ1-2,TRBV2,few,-,CASSVGSGDLYGYTF,TGTGCCAGCAGTGTCGGGTCCGGGGACCTCTATGGCTACACCTTC
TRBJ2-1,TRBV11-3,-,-,CASSLPMGEQFF,TGTGCCAGCAGCTTACCAATGGGGGAGCAGTTCTTC
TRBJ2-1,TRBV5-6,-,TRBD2,CASSLASGRGEQFF,TGTGCCAGCAGCTTAGCTAGCGGGAGAGGTGAGCAGTTCTTC